This T cell receptor beta chain originates from a study of PD-L1 blockade in urothelial cancer. Study in general: Bladder-origin urothelial cancer in males described twenty-five of the 29 patients.

TCRdb's copy holds only in-frame clones and misses some; the assay was immunoSEQ multiplex PCR. Of tens of thousands of clones in the sample, approximately 84% were seen once. Trimming took 5 bases from V and 0 from J; bases not matched to a gene: 5. The CDR3 loop spans 16 amino acids. Germline loops: CDR1 SGHVS, CDR2 FNYEAQ. Time point reported: peripheral blood 6 weeks after treatment start. It was locally advanced or metastatic urothelial carcinoma that patients had. This clone has a handful of counts. Antigen specificity is unknown. Study-wide results and limits: When pretreatment blood TCR clonality was below the median, it predicted better survival.

The gene calls are TRBV7-6 and TRBJ2-2; 8 nucleotides match TRBD2. Sequenced material: PBMCs, taken around atezolizumab (anti-PD-L1) treatment. The sequence came from a man between 65 and 85 years old with urothelial cancer. CDR3 DNA: TGTGCCAGCAGCCTTATTAGCGGGACGAACACCGGGGAGCTGTTTTTT. Its protein product is CASSLISGTNTGELFF.